This TCR beta chain was identified during a study of technical replicates of blood from several donors. The CDR3 has 15 amino acids. Germline CDR1 is SGHNT and CDR2 is YYREEE (reference sequence). Trimming took off 4 bases at V and 0 bases at J, with 14 bases between the two ends. Clones were sequenced by immunoSEQ multiplex PCR, and TCRdb holds only the in-frame ones, with some missing. The repertoire consists of under 90,000 clones, with approximately 97% occurring once and the leading ten covering around 0.22%. Sequenced material: T cells isolated from PBMCs. The chain carries TRBV5-4 and TRBJ2-7; D perhaps matches TRBD2 (6 bases). The origin of this receptor is a human donor in good health. The CDR3, as DNA: TGTGCCAGCAGCGTTAGCGGAGGACTCTCCTACGAGCAGTACTTC. As protein: CASSVSGGLSYEQYF.